The clone carrying this T cell receptor beta chain came up a few times. Its antigen is not identified. The sample belongs to a study of T cells after yellow fever vaccination. Study conclusions and caveats: Most primary-vaccination clones recurred post-booster (around 97% CD4, more than 85% CD8). Only a small proportion of the clonotypes turned up in both the CD4 and the CD8 compartments, likely arising from convergent recombination. Abundant contaminating clonotypes from the bulk population could appear in FACS-sorted repertoires.

V was clipped by 5 bases and J by 4 bases; unmatched bases: 8. Germline V gene sequence: CDR1 SEHNR, CDR2 FQNEAQ (reference sequence). There are 16 residues in the CDR3. Generation of TCR cDNA used 5'RACE template switching (which added a universal primer site and UMIs). From the 5' RACE reads, TCRdb called clonotypes with MiXCR, one entry per CDR3 protein. Counted here are around 70,000 distinct CDR3 sequences, approximately 6.5% occurring once; the ten biggest clones make up about 33%. The rearrangement joins TRBV7-9 to TRBJ2-1; 10 bases fit TRBD1. The sequence was collected from a man in his late teens or twenties who received the YFV17D yellow fever vaccine. The sample was CD8+ T cells sorted from PBMCs, taken about 5 days after the first yellow fever vaccination. CDR3 loop: CASSPPGTGAYNEQFF. The CDR3, as DNA: TGTGCCAGCAGCCCCCCCGGGACAGGGGCTTACAATGAGCAGTTCTTC.